These 2 T cell receptor beta chains originate from one sample sequenced in a study of CD8 T cells in ankylosing spondylitis. TCRdb fed the 5' RACE reads into MiXCR, producing one record per CDR3 protein. The repertoire holds more than 300,000 distinct CDR3 sequences, with more than 9% as singletons. Sequenced sample: blood, either unsorted or a sorted T cell fraction (not recorded which). The receptors here all came from a female donor with ankylosing spondylitis or in good health (not recorded which).

This clonotype was seen many times. This chain uses TRBV20-1 with TRBJ1-1; tentatively, D is TRBD1 (6 bases). Germline V gene data show CDR1 as DFQATT and CDR2 as SNEGSKA (reference sequence). This CDR3 comprises 15 residues. Trimming stripped 5 bases from V and 1 base from J, with 17 bases between. DNA for the CDR3: TGCAGTGCTGGAGTCCCAGGGGCAAGGAACACTGAAGCTTTCTTT. This encodes CSAGVPGARNTEAFF.

Many counts were recorded for this clonotype. The chain couples TRBV5-5 to TRBJ1-2; tentatively, D is TRBD1 (6 bases). V was trimmed by 2 bases and J by 3 bases, leaving 11 bases between them. Germline V gene lookup returns CDR1 SGHKS and CDR2 YYEKEE (reference sequence). The CDR3 runs 14 residues. The CDR3 loop reads CASSFSQGYYGYTF. The CDR3, as DNA: TGTGCCAGCAGCTTTTCACAGGGATACTATGGCTACACCTTC.